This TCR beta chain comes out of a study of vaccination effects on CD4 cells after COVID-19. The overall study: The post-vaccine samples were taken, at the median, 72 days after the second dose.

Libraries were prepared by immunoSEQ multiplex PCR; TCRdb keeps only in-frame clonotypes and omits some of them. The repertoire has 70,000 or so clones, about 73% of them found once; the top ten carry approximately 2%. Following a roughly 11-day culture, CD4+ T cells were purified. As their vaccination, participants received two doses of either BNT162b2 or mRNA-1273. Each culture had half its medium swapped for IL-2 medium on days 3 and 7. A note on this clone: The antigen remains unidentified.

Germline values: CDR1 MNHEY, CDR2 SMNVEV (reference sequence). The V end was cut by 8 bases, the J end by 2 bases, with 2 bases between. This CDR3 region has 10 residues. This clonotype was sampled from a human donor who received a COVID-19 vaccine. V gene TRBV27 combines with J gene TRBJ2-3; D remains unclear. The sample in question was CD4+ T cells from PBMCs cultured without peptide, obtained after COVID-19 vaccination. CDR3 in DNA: TGTGCCAGCTCCACAGATACGCAGTATTTT. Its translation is CASSTDTQYF.